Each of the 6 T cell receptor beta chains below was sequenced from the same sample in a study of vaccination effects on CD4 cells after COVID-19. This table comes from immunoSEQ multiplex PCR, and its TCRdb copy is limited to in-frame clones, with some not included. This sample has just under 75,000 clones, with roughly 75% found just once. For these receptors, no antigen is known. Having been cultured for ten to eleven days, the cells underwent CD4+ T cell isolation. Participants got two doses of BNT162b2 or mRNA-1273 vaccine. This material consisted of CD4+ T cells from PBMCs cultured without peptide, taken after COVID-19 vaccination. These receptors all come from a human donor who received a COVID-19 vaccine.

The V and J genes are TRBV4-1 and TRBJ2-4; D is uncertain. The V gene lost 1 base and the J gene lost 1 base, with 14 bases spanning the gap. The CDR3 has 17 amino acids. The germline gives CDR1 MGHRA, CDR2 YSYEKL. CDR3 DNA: TGCGCCAGCAGCCAAGGGATTATTGGTGGGGCCAAAAACATTCAGTACTTC. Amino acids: CASSQGIIGGAKNIQYF.

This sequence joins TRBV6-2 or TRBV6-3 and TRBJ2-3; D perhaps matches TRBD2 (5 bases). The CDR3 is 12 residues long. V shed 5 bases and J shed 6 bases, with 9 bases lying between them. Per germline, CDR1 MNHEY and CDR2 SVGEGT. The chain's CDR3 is CASSATTDTQYF. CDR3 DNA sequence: TGTGCCAGCAGTGCGACTACTGATACGCAGTATTTT.

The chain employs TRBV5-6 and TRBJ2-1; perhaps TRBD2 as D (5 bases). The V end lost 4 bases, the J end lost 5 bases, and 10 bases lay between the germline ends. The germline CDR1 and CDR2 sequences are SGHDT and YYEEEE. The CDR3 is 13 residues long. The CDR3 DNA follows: TGTGCCAGCAGCCTGGACGGGGACAATGAGCAGTTCTTC. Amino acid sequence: CASSLDGDNEQFF.

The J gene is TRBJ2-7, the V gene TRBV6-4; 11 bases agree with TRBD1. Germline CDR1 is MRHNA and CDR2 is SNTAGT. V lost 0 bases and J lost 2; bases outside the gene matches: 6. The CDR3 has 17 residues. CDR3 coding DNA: TGTGCCAGCAGTGACTCAGGGGACAGGGGGGAGACCTACGAGCAGTACGTC. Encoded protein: CASSDSGDRGETYEQYV.

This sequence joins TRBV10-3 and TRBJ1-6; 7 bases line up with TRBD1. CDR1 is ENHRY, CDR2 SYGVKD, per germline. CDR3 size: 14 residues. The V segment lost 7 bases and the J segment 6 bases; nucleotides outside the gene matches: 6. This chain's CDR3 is CAIIFNRGNSPLHF. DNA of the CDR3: TGTGCCATCATTTTTAACAGGGGTAATTCACCCCTCCACTTT.

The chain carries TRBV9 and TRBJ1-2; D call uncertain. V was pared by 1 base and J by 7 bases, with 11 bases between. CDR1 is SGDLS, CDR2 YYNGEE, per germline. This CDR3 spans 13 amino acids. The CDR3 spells CASSVLEQFGYTF. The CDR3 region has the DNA TGTGCCAGCAGCGTATTGGAGCAGTTTGGCTACACCTTC.